This record concerns one T cell receptor beta chain sequence. Antigen specificity is unknown. This CDR3 has 15 amino acids. Germline loops: CDR1 ENHRY, CDR2 SYGVKD. V shed 2 bases and J 2 bases; nucleotides not matched to a gene: 1. Unique molecular identifiers tagged the TCR beta cDNA libraries. It was from approximately 0.91 to 9.4 million T cells that some 460,000 cDNA molecules came. Each CDR3 protein gets one entry after TCRdb re-called the PCR reads with MiXCR. This table holds about 460,000 distinct CDR3 sequences, roughly 45% found once. These data belong to a study of post-analysis software for immune sequencing data. At the level of the study: Recorded subtypes: relapsing-remitting, secondary progressive, progressive-relapsing; some patients unannotated. Whole-study results and caveats: Controls showed lower frequencies than patients for five TRBV segments, and TRBV5-6, TRBV5-1 and TRBV20-1 were among these. Strong co-clustering by F measure was evident for samples that had been prepared in the same batch. Normalized Chao1 diversity was significantly lower in multiple sclerosis patients than in controls.

Material for sequencing was blood. The J gene is TRBJ2-2, the V gene TRBV10-3, with 8 bases that match TRBD2. The receptor was derived from a girl between 10 and 17 years old with multiple sclerosis. CDR3 nucleotide sequence: TGTGCCATCAGTGAGACTAGCGGAAACACCGGGGAGCTGTTTTTT. Translated, it gives CAISETSGNTGELFF.